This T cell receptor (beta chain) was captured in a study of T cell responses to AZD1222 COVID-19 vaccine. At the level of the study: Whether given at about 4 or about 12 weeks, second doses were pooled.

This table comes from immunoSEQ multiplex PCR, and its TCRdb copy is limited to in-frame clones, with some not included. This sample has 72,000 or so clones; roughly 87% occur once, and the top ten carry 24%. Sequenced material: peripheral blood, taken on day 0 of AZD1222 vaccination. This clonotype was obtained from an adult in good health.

The CDR3 DNA is TGTGCCAGCAGTTACTCGTTGGGGCTAGCGGAAGAGACCCAGTACTTC. Protein product: CASSYSLGLAEETQYF. J is TRBJ2-5 and V is TRBV6-5, with 7 bases that match TRBD2. Germline values: CDR1 MNHEY, CDR2 SVGAGI. This CDR3 has 16 amino acids. Trimming removed 0 bases from V and 3 bases from J; junction bases left unmatched: 7.